The sample holds many counts of the clone carrying this T cell receptor beta chain. The target antigen is unknown. Unique molecular identifiers were used in preparing the TCRbeta library. MiXCR, run by TCRdb on the PCR reads, gives a single entry per CDR3 protein. The data show some 48,000 distinct CDR3 sequences, with less than 6% seen just once and 30% to 35% held by the top ten. The data were obtained in a study of T-cell reconstitution after alpha-beta-depleted transplantation in children. The CDR3 consists of 14 residues. The germline V and J ends were trimmed by 5 bases and 5 bases, with 13 bases remaining between them. Germline loops: CDR1 LNHNV, CDR2 YYDKDF (reference sequence). Study outcomes and limitations: Counts and diversity of T cells one year after transplant came mostly from newly produced T cells. Roughly two months post-transplant, alpha-beta T cells reportedly originated from several hundred graft clones that had expanded. The study traced high day-60 TCRbeta diversity in some patients to surviving recipient T cells and thymic progenitors.

This TCR came from a female patient aged 2-10 years who had a stem cell transplant for aplastic anemia, so the T cells may come from the graft donor. The input for sequencing was PBMCs, mostly from graft donor cells, taken 60 days after TCRalphabeta/CD19-depleted stem cell transplant. The chain recombines TRBV15 with TRBJ1-5; D is unclear. The CDR3: CATSPGGGDQPQHF. Written as DNA, the CDR3 is TGTGCCACCAGCCCAGGTGGCGGGGATCAGCCCCAGCATTTT.